This T cell receptor (beta chain) was recorded in a study of blood T cell repertoires in COVID-19. At the level of the study: Samples taken during acute and convalescent COVID-19 were collected in the United States, Italy and Spain.

In germline, CDR1 is SGHVS, CDR2 FQNEAQ. V lost 3 bases to trimming and J lost 5 bases; unmatched junction nucleotides: 4. The CDR3 totals 14 residues. Data came from immunoSEQ multiplex PCR; TCRdb stores just in-frame clones and leaves some out. The table includes 150,000 to 200,000 clones, 78% detected once. This rearrangement joins TRBV7-8 to TRBJ1-5; 7 bases match TRBD1. Material: peripheral blood. This receptor was obtained from a woman of 80 years or more with acute or convalescent COVID-19. The CDR3 DNA follows: TGTGCCAGCAGCTTGGGGACAGTCCATCAGCCCCAGCATTTT. This encodes CASSLGTVHQPQHF.